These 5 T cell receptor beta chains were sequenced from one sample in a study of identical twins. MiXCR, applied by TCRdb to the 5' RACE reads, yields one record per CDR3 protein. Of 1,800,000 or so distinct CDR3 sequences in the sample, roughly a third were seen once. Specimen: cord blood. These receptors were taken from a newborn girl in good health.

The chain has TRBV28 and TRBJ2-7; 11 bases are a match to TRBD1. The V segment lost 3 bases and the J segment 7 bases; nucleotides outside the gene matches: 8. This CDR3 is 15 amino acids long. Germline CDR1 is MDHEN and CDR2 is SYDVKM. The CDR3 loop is CASSLLGTGGLEQYF. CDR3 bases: TGTGCCAGCAGTTTGCTCGGGACAGGGGGGTTAGAGCAGTACTTC.

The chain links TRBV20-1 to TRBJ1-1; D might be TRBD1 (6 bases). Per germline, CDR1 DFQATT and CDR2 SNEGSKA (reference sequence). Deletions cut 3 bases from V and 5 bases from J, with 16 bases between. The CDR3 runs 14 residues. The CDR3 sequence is CSARTLRGRTEAFF. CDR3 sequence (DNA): TGCAGTGCTAGGACGCTCAGGGGAAGAACTGAAGCTTTCTTT.

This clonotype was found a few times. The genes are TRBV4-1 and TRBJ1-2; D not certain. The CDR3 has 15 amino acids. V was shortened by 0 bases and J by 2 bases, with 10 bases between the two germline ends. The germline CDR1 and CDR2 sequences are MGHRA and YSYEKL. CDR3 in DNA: TGCGCCAGCAGCCAAGAGATTTCCAGGAACTATGGCTACACCTTC. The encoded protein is CASSQEISRNYGYTF.

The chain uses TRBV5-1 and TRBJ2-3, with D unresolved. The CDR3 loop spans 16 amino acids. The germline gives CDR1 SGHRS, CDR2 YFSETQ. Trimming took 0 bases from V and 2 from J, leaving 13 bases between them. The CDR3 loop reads CASSLVTAVSTDTQYF. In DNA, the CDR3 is TGCGCCAGCAGCTTGGTTACGGCAGTATCCACAGATACGCAGTATTTT.

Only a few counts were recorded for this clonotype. CDR3 sequence: CASSLVQGSYNEQYF. CDR3 nucleotide sequence: TGTGCCAGCAGCTTAGTGCAGGGGTCCTACAATGAGCAGTACTTC. V usage is TRBV7-2 and J usage is TRBJ2-7; tentatively, D is TRBD1 (6 bases). Germline CDR1 reads SGHTA; CDR2 reads FQGNSA. Trimming removed 1 base at V and 7 bases at J, with 17 bases between. This CDR3 comprises 15 residues.